Only one count was recorded for the clone carrying this T cell receptor (beta chain). Antigen unknown. Sampled blood was obtained at baseline, cycle 4 day 1, and cycle 7 day 1. V lost 1 base and J lost 6, with 12 bases in between. The CDR3 consists of 14 residues. Germline values: CDR1 SGHTA, CDR2 FQGNSA. The data belong to a study of OX40 agonist ivuxolimab in advanced cancers. Study context: As their treatment, patients were administered ivuxolimab, an agonistic anti-OX40 (CD134) antibody. Study-level findings and limits: Dose levels from 0.1 to 3.0 mg/kg saw CD4+ and CD8+ blood T cells expand clonally by week 6. Expansion of clones was among the lowest in partial responders at 0.1-3.0 mg/kg.

Here immunoSEQ multiplex PCR was the method, and the copy in TCRdb shows in-frame clones only, minus some. The sample yields 70,000 or so clones, roughly 80% seen once. The source is an adult with an advanced solid tumor such as melanoma, head and neck, liver or kidney cancer. This rearrangement joins TRBV7-2 to TRBJ1-1; D remains unclear. The sample here was CD4+ or CD8+ T cells sorted from blood, taken in a trial of the OX40 agonist ivuxolimab. CDR3 DNA: TGTGCCAGCAGCTTAGACACCGGTAACTCTGAAGCTTTCTTT. Amino acid sequence: CASSLDTGNSEAFF. Supplemented by reference TRBV7-2 and TRBJ1-1, the full variable domain reads GAGVSQSPSNKVTEKGKDVELRCDPISGHTALYWYRQSLGQGLEFLIYFQGNSAPDKSGLPSDRFSAERTGGSVSTLTIQRTQQEDSAVYLCASSLDTGNSEAFFGQGTRLTVV.